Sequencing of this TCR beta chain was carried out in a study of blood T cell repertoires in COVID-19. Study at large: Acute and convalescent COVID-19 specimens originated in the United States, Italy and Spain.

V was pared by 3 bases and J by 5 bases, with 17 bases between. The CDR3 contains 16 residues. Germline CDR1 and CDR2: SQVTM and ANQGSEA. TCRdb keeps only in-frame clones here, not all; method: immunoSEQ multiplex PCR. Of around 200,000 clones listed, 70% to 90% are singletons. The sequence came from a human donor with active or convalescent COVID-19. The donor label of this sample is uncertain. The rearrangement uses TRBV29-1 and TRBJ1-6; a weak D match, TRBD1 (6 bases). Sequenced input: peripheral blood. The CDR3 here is CSVEVDGTYNNSPLHF. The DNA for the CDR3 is TGCAGCGTTGAGGTTGACGGGACATATAATAATTCACCCCTCCACTTT.